The 27 T cell receptor beta chains presented below share a single source sample, sequenced in a study of T cell responses to AZD1222 COVID-19 vaccine. Produced via immunoSEQ multiplex PCR; TCRdb's table is partial and in-frame only. The sample consists of about 120,000 clones, 75% to 90% of them appearing once. The input for sequencing was peripheral blood, taken on day 0 of AZD1222 vaccination. These receptors were collected from an adult in good health.

The rearrangement joins TRBV11-1 to TRBJ1-1; 7 bases line up with TRBD1. This CDR3 has 13 residues. The V segment lost 1 base and the J segment 6 bases; nucleotides outside the gene matches: 2. Germline CDR1 is SGHAT and CDR2 is FQDESV (reference sequence). The CDR3 nucleotides are TGTGCCAGCAGCTTAGACAGGGGAGCTGAAGCTTTCTTT. Protein: CASSLDRGAEAFF. Looking up the rest from reference TRBV11-1 and TRBJ1-1 gives the full variable domain: EAEVAQSPRYKITEKSQAVAFWCDPISGHATLYWYRQILGQGPELLVQFQDESVVDDSQLPKDRFSAERLKGVDSTLKIQPAELGDSAMYLCASSLDRGAEAFFGQGTRLTVV.

This clone occurred once. The V and J genes are TRBV28 and TRBJ2-7, with 7 bases fitting TRBD1. Trimming cost V 3 bases and J 6 bases; bases outside gene matches: 2. CDR1 and CDR2 from the germline V gene are MDHEN and SYDVKM. The CDR3 is made up of 12 amino acids. CDR3 nucleotides: TGTGCCAGCAGTTTCGACAGGGCCGAGCAGTACTTC. Its protein product is CASSFDRAEQYF.

This clone was seen a few times. The V gene is TRBV28, the J gene TRBJ1-5; perhaps TRBD1 as D (5 bases). Trimming took off 2 bases at V and 7 bases at J, with 12 bases between the two ends. Germline V gene sequence: CDR1 MDHEN, CDR2 SYDVKM. The CDR3 length is 14 residues. CDR3 in DNA: TGTGCCAGCAGTTTAGTTTCAGGGCGCCAGCCCCAGCATTTT. As protein: CASSLVSGRQPQHF.

This chain links TRBV11-2 with TRBJ1-6; the D is unclear. There are 18 residues in the CDR3. V gave up 0 bases and J gave up 0 bases, with 12 bases separating them. The V gene's germline CDR1 is SGHAT and CDR2 FQNNGV. The DNA of the CDR3 is TGTGCCAGCAGCTTAGAGCCCGTGTTAAGCTCCTATAATTCACCCCTCCACTTT. Protein product: CASSLEPVLSSYNSPLHF.

Here the CDR3 reads CASSAGGIGTGELFF. For the CDR3, the DNA is TGTGCCAGCAGCGCCGGAGGGATCGGCACCGGGGAGCTGTTTTTT. The chain couples TRBV11-2 to TRBJ2-2; possible D gene TRBD2, 6 bases. Trimming removed 5 bases from V and 4 bases from J, with 14 bases in between. CDR3 length: 15 residues. The germline V gene has CDR1 SGHAT and CDR2 FQNNGV.

This chain joins TRBV11-2 and TRBJ1-6; weak D call: TRBD1 (5 bases). The CDR3 covers 15 residues. Deletions cut 3 bases from V and 7 bases from J, with 13 bases between. Per the germline V gene, CDR1 is SGHAT and CDR2 is FQNNGV. CDR3 in amino acids: CASSFVFEGNSPLHF. CDR3 sequence (DNA): TGTGCCAGCAGCTTTGTATTTGAGGGGAATTCACCCCTCCACTTT.

Here the CDR3 DNA reads TGTGCCAGTACCGACGGAACAGGGTTTCTGACAGGGAGCAATCAGCCCCAGCATTTT. It translates to CASTDGTGFLTGSNQPQHF. This rearrangement joins TRBV19 to TRBJ1-5; 7 positions agree with TRBD1. CDR1 LNHDA and CDR2 SQIVND come from the germline V gene (reference sequence). The CDR3 length is 19 residues. The V segment lost 7 bases and the J segment 1 base; nucleotides outside the gene matches: 19.

The chain links TRBV6-5 to TRBJ2-1; possible D gene TRBD1, 7 bases. The CDR3 length is 13 residues. Per the germline V gene, CDR1 is MNHEY and CDR2 is SVGAGI. Trimming cost V 10 bases and J 6 bases, with 16 bases left between them. The CDR3 DNA sequence: TGTGCCACCCGGCAGGGGGGACGCAATGAGCAGTTCTTC. Residues: CATRQGGRNEQFF.

The V gene is TRBV18, the J gene TRBJ2-7, with D possibly TRBD2 on 5 matching bases. Deletions cut 2 bases from V and 0 bases from J, with 11 bases between. The CDR3 has 15 residues. Looked up from germline, CDR1 is KGHSH and CDR2 is LQKENI. Here the CDR3 reads CASSPAGLSSYEQYF. CDR3 DNA sequence: TGTGCCAGCTCACCAGCGGGCCTAAGCTCCTACGAGCAGTACTTC.

The chain is built from TRBV27 and TRBJ2-1; 9 bases fit TRBD2. CDR1 is MNHEY and CDR2 is SMNVEV in the germline V gene (reference sequence). This CDR3 spans 15 amino acids. V was pared by 3 bases and J by 10 bases, with 10 bases of the junction left unmatched. The CDR3 DNA reads as TGTGCCAGCAGTTTCGGCGGCGGGGGGGGCGGAGAGCAGTTCTTC. Translated, it gives CASSFGGGGGGEQFF.

V and J are TRBV28 and TRBJ1-1; no clear D. Per the germline V gene, CDR1 is MDHEN and CDR2 is SYDVKM. V lost 8 bases, J lost 7 bases, and 8 bases lay in between. This CDR3 comprises 10 residues. In DNA form, the CDR3 reads TGTGCCAGCGAGAGGAATGAAGCTTTCTTT. As protein: CASERNEAFF.

V and J are TRBV30 and TRBJ2-1, with 8 bases lining up with TRBD2. Germline CDR1 is GTSNPN and CDR2 is SVGIG (reference sequence). The CDR3 runs 15 residues. J gave up 3 bases and V 4 bases, and 8 bases lay outside the gene matches. The CDR3 reads CAWKSGGQFYNEQFF. The DNA for the CDR3 is TGTGCCTGGAAATCGGGGGGGCAATTCTACAATGAGCAGTTCTTC.

In this sample, this clone turned up a few times. The V call is TRBV7-9, the J call TRBJ2-1; D ambiguous. This CDR3 is built from 18 residues. Germline assignment: CDR1 SEHNR and CDR2 FQNEAQ (reference sequence). The ends were cut back, 5 bases at V and 2 bases at J, with 22 bases in the middle. CDR3: CASSTQRSGDGPYNEQFF. The CDR3 DNA reads as TGTGCCAGCAGCACCCAACGGTCCGGCGACGGCCCCTACAATGAGCAGTTCTTC.

V usage is TRBV7-3 and J usage is TRBJ1-1; no reliable D call. V was cut by 5 bases and J by 2 bases, with 9 bases left in between. The CDR3 is 13 amino acids. CDR1 SGHTA and CDR2 FQGTGA come from the germline V gene. The CDR3 is CASSPAPNTEAFF. The CDR3, as DNA: TGTGCCAGCAGCCCAGCCCCCAACACTGAAGCTTTCTTT.

The gene calls are TRBV6-6 and TRBJ2-1; no clear D gene. The CDR3 is made up of 13 amino acids. V was trimmed by 4 bases and J by 0 bases, leaving 4 bases between them. Germline loops: CDR1 MNHNY, CDR2 SVGAGI (reference sequence). CDR3 region: CASSSDSYNEQFF. CDR3 sequence (DNA): TGTGCCAGCAGTTCCGACTCCTACAATGAGCAGTTCTTC.

V usage is TRBV29-1 and J usage is TRBJ1-1; 7 nucleotides match TRBD1. Germline assignment: CDR1 SQVTM and CDR2 ANQGSEA. This CDR3 is built from 13 residues. The V and J ends lost 6 bases and 7 bases, in that order; junction bases with no gene match: 11. The CDR3 spells CSVRQGISHEAFF. CDR3 coding DNA: TGCAGCGTGAGACAGGGTATCAGCCATGAAGCTTTCTTT.

The CDR3 DNA reads TGTGCCAGCAGCTGGCGTCACAGGGAGTGGCCTGCGGGTGAAAAACTGTTTTTT. This sequence encodes CASSWRHREWPAGEKLFF. The chain joins TRBV21-1 to TRBJ1-4; TRBD1 is the table's D call, not checked against the DNA. TRBV21-1 is a pseudogene segment. CDR3 length equals 18 residues.

The rearrangement joins TRBV28 to TRBJ1-4, with 8 bases matching TRBD1. The CDR3 is made up of 14 amino acids. The V gene end was trimmed by 4 bases and the J gene end by 6 bases; junction bases not matched to a gene: 4. Looked up from germline, CDR1 is MDHEN and CDR2 is SYDVKM. DNA for the CDR3: TGTGCCAGCAGTTCGACAGGGGAGGATGAAAAACTGTTTTTT. Its translation: CASSSTGEDEKLFF.

The chain combines TRBV25-1 with TRBJ2-3; TRBD2 might be the D (6 bases). Looked up from germline, CDR1 is MGHDK and CDR2 is SYGVNS. The CDR3 is made up of 14 amino acids. V gave up 6 bases and J gave up 0 bases, with 10 bases separating them. In nucleotides, the CDR3 is TGTGCCAGCAGCTTAGGAGGGAGCACAGATACGCAGTATTTT. Protein sequence: CASSLGGSTDTQYF.

The V gene is TRBV6-5, the J gene TRBJ2-7, with D unclear. This CDR3 has 14 amino acids. V lost 6 bases to trimming and J lost 1 base, with 13 bases between them. Germline loops: CDR1 MNHEY, CDR2 SVGAGI. The CDR3 region has the DNA TGTGCCAGCAGGGTTAGGAGACTGTCCTACGAGCAGTACTTC. It specifies CASRVRRLSYEQYF.

This chain links TRBV5-5 with TRBJ2-1; TRBD2 aligns across 11 bases. V was pared by 4 bases and J by 8 bases, with 11 bases of the junction left unmatched. The CDR3 is 16 amino acids. Germline assignment: CDR1 SGHKS and CDR2 YYEKEE (reference sequence). The CDR3 DNA is TGTGCCAGCAGCCCTTTAGCGGGAGGGCCGGGTGATGAGCAGTTCTTC. Its protein product is CASSPLAGGPGDEQFF. The full variable domain, rest sourced from reference TRBV5-5 and TRBJ2-1, is DAGVTQSPTHLIKTRGQQVTLRCSPISGHKSVSWYQQVLGQGPQFIFQYYEKEERGRGNFPDRFSARQFPNYSSELNVNALLLGDSALYLCASSPLAGGPGDEQFFGPGTRLTVL.

The chain joins TRBV5-1 to TRBJ2-7; 7 positions agree with TRBD1. Germline CDR1 and CDR2: SGHRS and YFSETQ. V dropped 4 bases and J dropped 5; count of bases not matched to a gene: 24. The CDR3 is made up of 19 amino acids. This chain's CDR3 is CASSPIHLHLRQGVDEQYF. The CDR3 DNA is TGCGCCAGCAGCCCAATCCACCTGCACCTTAGACAGGGAGTCGACGAGCAGTACTTC.

The chain links TRBV13 to TRBJ1-1; TRBD1 matches at 8 bases. Germline V lookup: CDR1 PRHDT, CDR2 FYEKMQ (reference sequence). V dropped 10 bases and J dropped 4; count of bases not matched to a gene: 8. This CDR3 has 13 residues. CDR3 in amino acids: CATRQGFTTEAFF. Written as DNA, the CDR3 is TGTGCCACCAGACAGGGGTTCACCACTGAAGCTTTCTTT.

This chain joins TRBV18 and TRBJ2-1; 9 bases are a match to TRBD2. Germline CDR1 reads KGHSH; CDR2 reads LQKENI. The CDR3 contains 18 residues. Unmatched junction bases numbered 16, after V lost 3 bases and J lost 7 bases. Here the CDR3 DNA reads TGTGCCAGCTCACCGCGACCCCCCCTAGCGGGGACGGGGAATGAGCAGTTCTTC. It specifies CASSPRPPLAGTGNEQFF.

The chain is built from TRBV18 and TRBJ1-5, with TRBD1 matching over 8 bases. This CDR3 has 13 amino acids. With 2 bases clipped from V and 6 bases from J, the junction kept 0 bases outside the gene matches. Germline values: CDR1 KGHSH, CDR2 LQKENI. CDR3 bases: TGTGCCAGCTCACCAGGACAGGGTCAGCCCCAGCATTTT. Protein product: CASSPGQGQPQHF.

Details on this clone: Distinct nucleotide sequences in the sample also encode this CDR3. V gene TRBV5-1 combines with J gene TRBJ2-2; D call uncertain. Germline V gene data show CDR1 as SGHRS and CDR2 as YFSETQ. The CDR3 totals 13 residues. Trimming removed 0 bases from V and 5 bases from J, with 5 bases in between. The CDR3 DNA is TGCGCCAGCAGCTTGGCTGGGACCGGGGAGCTGTTTTTT. This sequence encodes CASSLAGTGELFF.

The chain has TRBV27 and TRBJ2-3; D gene unclear. CDR1 and CDR2 from the germline V gene are MNHEY and SMNVEV (reference sequence). V lost 2 bases, J lost 0 bases, and 9 bases lay in between. The CDR3 length is 15 residues. This CDR3 is CASSLLPVSTDTQYF. In DNA form, the CDR3 reads TGTGCCAGCAGTTTACTCCCGGTGAGCACAGATACGCAGTATTTT.